This T cell receptor beta chain was captured in a study of blood T cell repertoires in COVID-19. Adults between roughly 18 and 95 years of age took part from fewer than 30 US areas. Cohort placement rested on clinical history that participants reported themselves. Two negative PCRs, clearance, or symptom resolution had been documented for recovered Cohort 3 donors. Authors' data handling: How many nucleated cells were present was estimated from reference gene primer amplification. Method: immunoSEQ multiplex PCR; TCRdb's copy keeps in-frame clones and lacks some. V and J calls and clone size are copied from that table; D and trimming were computed from the DNA. This sample yields about 180,000 clones, of which 80% to 90% are seen a single time; roughly 9% belongs to the top ten. CDR1 and CDR2 (germline): SGHNT, YYREEE (reference sequence). The junction had 2 bases not matched to a gene; V was cut back by 4 bases and J by 4 bases. The CDR3 length is 13 residues.

This rearrangement joins TRBV5-4 to TRBJ1-2, with 9 bases that match TRBD1. The TCR was taken from a woman in her late teens or twenties who had recovered from COVID-19. The specimen was PBMCs or T cells enriched from blood (not recorded which). The CDR3 loop is CASSRTGAYGYTF. CDR3 DNA: TGTGCCAGCAGCAGGACAGGGGCCTATGGCTACACCTTC.